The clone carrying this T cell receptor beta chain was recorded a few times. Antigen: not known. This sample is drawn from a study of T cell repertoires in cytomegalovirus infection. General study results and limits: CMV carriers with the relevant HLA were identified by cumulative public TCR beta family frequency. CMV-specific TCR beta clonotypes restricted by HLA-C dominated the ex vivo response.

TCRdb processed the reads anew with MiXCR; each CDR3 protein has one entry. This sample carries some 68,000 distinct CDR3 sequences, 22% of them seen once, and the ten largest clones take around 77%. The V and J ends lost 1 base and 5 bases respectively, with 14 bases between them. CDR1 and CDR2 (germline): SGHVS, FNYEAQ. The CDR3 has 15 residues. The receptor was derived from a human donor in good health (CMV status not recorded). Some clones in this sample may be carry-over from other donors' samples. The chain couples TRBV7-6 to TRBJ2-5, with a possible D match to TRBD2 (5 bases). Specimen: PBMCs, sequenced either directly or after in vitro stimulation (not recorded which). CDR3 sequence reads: CASSLVDLKRETQYF. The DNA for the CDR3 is TGTGCCAGCAGCTTAGTTGACCTAAAGCGGGAGACCCAGTACTTC.